These T cell receptor beta chains were read from a single sample in a study of T cell responses to AZD1222 COVID-19 vaccine. Measured with immunoSEQ multiplex PCR; TCRdb has only the in-frame clones, and not every one. The top ten clones hold 5.4% of a sample with 140,000 or so clones, approximately 88% of them seen once. Here the sequenced sample was peripheral blood, taken 28 days after the second dose of the MenACWY control vaccine. These receptors came from an adult who received the MenACWY meningococcal vaccine as a control. CDR3s include the opening cysteine and the closing phenylalanine or tryptophan. D genes are given only for firm matches. Part of the rows lack a size; the others show once, few, many or a class for expanded clones.

>TRBV6-1|-|TRBJ1-2|-
CASSEYTANYGYTF
TGTGCCAGCAGTGAATATACCGCCAACTATGGCTACACCTTC
>TRBV28|TRBD1|TRBJ2-7|-
CASSLNRGLYEQYF
TGTGCCAGCAGTTTAAACAGGGGGCTATACGAGCAGTACTTC
>TRBV7-9|-|TRBJ1-2|once
CASSSYGGDGYTF
TGTGCCAGCAGCTCTTATGGGGGGGACGGCTACACCTTC
>TRBV28|-|TRBJ2-2|-
CASSPHTGELFF
TGTGCCAGCAGTCCGCACACCGGGGAGCTGTTTTTT
>TRBV13|TRBD1|TRBJ1-4|-
CASSSRTGRLFF
TGTGCCAGCAGCTCTCGGACAGGTCGGCTGTTTTTT
>TRBV9|-|TRBJ1-5|once
CASSVALEEEGTYSNQPQHF
TGTGCCAGCAGCGTAGCTCTCGAGGAGGAGGGCACCTATAGCAATCAGCCCCAGCATTTT
>TRBV4-3|-|TRBJ1-1|-
CASSQDGPNTEAFF
TGCGCCAGCAGCCAAGATGGACCTAACACTGAAGCTTTCTTT
>TRBV7-2|-|TRBJ2-1|-
CASRGRDNEQFF
TGTGCCAGCAGGGGACGAGACAATGAGCAGTTCTTC
>TRBV13|TRBD1|TRBJ1-4|-
CASSFGTGEEKLFF
TGTGCCAGCAGCTTCGGGACAGGGGAAGAAAAACTGTTTTTT
>TRBV28|-|TRBJ2-7|-
CAGGNSYEQYF
TGTGCCGGCGGAAACTCCTACGAGCAGTACTTC
>TRBV28|TRBD1|TRBJ1-2|-
CASTQDRGYGYTF
TGTGCCAGCACCCAGGACAGGGGGTATGGCTACACCTTC
>TRBV6-5|-|TRBJ2-1|-
CASSSDRYPYNEQFF
TGTGCCAGCAGTTCCGACAGGTATCCTTACAATGAGCAGTTCTTC
>TRBV30|TRBD2|TRBJ2-1|-
CAWRAIAGGGYNEQFF
TGTGCCTGGAGAGCTATAGCGGGAGGGGGCTACAATGAGCAGTTCTTC
>TRBV7-9|TRBD1|TRBJ1-1|-
CASSPGTANTEAFF
TGTGCCAGCAGCCCCGGGACAGCCAACACTGAAGCTTTCTTT
>TRBV7-9|-|TRBJ1-2|-
CASSPPGRFYGYTF
TGTGCCAGCAGCCCGCCGGGCCGGTTCTATGGCTACACCTTC
>TRBV5-6|-|TRBJ1-4|many
CASSPALLEEKLFF
TGTGCCAGCAGCCCCGCGCTTCTGGAAGAAAAACTGTTTTTT
>TRBV27|-|TRBJ2-7|-
CASSLRARGDSSYEQYF
TGTGCCAGCAGTTTAAGGGCCCGGGGGGACAGCTCCTACGAGCAGTACTTC
>TRBV19|-|TRBJ1-3|-
CASSIGLSGNTIYF
TGTGCCAGTAGTATTGGACTCTCTGGAAACACCATATATTTT
>TRBV2|-|TRBJ2-1|few
CASSVTGMGNEQFF
TGTGCCAGCAGTGTAACGGGAATGGGCAATGAGCAGTTCTTC
>TRBV15|-|TRBJ1-5|few
CATSRDPGRVNQPQHF
TGTGCCACCAGCAGAGATCCGGGACGGGTCAATCAGCCCCAGCATTTT
>TRBV6-5|TRBD2|TRBJ2-7|-
CASRFPAGVGEQYF
TGTGCCAGCAGGTTTCCAGCGGGAGTCGGGGAGCAGTACTTC
>TRBV18|-|TRBJ1-5|-
CASSPDNNQPQHF
TGTGCCAGCTCACCAGATAACAATCAGCCCCAGCATTTT
>TRBV5-4|-|TRBJ1-6|few
CASSLDGRVSSPLHF
TGTGCCAGCAGCTTGGATGGTCGGGTTAGCTCACCCCTCCACTTT
>TRBV5-3|-|TRBJ2-7|few
CARSSSTGLTYEQYF
TGTGCCAGAAGCTCCTCGACAGGATTAACCTACGAGCAGTACTTC
>TRBV9|TRBD1|TRBJ2-7|-
CASSVEVRGHDEQYF
TGTGCCAGCAGCGTAGAGGTCAGGGGGCATGACGAGCAGTACTTC
>TRBV2|-|TRBJ2-2|-
CASSYTGNGGELFF
TGTGCCAGCAGCTACACAGGGAACGGCGGGGAGCTGTTTTTT
>TRBV5-1|-|TRBJ1-1|-
CASSLVDGLNTEAFF
TGCGCCAGCAGCTTGGTTGACGGACTGAACACTGAAGCTTTCTTT
>TRBV4-3|-|TRBJ2-2|-
CASSPRGDFYAGELFF
TGCGCCAGCAGCCCACGTGGGGACTTTTACGCCGGGGAGCTGTTTTTT
>TRBV5-1|TRBD2|TRBJ2-3|-
CASSLVASGSTDTQYF
TGCGCCAGCAGCTTGGTCGCTAGCGGGAGCACAGATACGCAGTATTTT
>TRBV7-2|-|TRBJ1-2|-
CASSFRQLNYGYTF
TGTGCCAGCAGCTTCCGACAGCTGAACTATGGCTACACCTTC
>TRBV6-2/TRBV6-3|-|TRBJ2-1|-
CASSYSRGTYGNEQFF
TGTGCCAGCAGTTACTCGAGGGGGACTTATGGGAATGAGCAGTTCTTC
>TRBV18|TRBD1|TRBJ2-5|once
CASSPIQGALQETQYF
TGTGCCAGCTCACCAATCCAGGGGGCCCTCCAAGAGACCCAGTACTTC
>TRBV5-5|-|TRBJ1-1|-
CASSLAGGYTEAFF
TGTGCCAGCAGCTTGGCCGGGGGTTACACTGAAGCTTTCTTT
>TRBV6-6|-|TRBJ1-5|-
CAIGSGDGNQPQHF
TGTGCCATCGGATCAGGGGATGGCAATCAGCCCCAGCATTTT
>TRBV18|-|TRBJ2-3|-
CASSPRRADITDTQYF
TGTGCCAGCTCACCACGGAGGGCAGACATCACAGATACGCAGTATTTT
>TRBV5-1|TRBD1|TRBJ2-3|-
CASRTGTGLTTDTQYF
TGCGCCAGCAGAACCGGGACAGGACTCACCACAGATACGCAGTATTTT
>TRBV2|TRBD2|TRBJ2-3|-
CASSGTSGAEAQYF
TGTGCCAGCAGTGGAACTAGCGGAGCCGAGGCGCAGTATTTT
>TRBV6-5|TRBD1|TRBJ2-5|-
CASSPPGQGIKTQYF
TGTGCCAGCAGTCCCCCGGGACAGGGTATAAAGACCCAGTACTTC
>TRBV28|TRBD2|TRBJ2-4|-
CASSLPAPGLAGASAKNIQYF
TGTGCCAGCAGTTTACCCGCCCCGGGACTAGCGGGAGCATCAGCCAAAAACATTCAGTACTTC
>TRBV7-2|TRBD2|TRBJ2-7|-
CASSLTRTSGSYEQYF
TGTGCCAGCAGCTTGACGAGGACTAGCGGGTCCTACGAGCAGTACTTC
>TRBV28|-|TRBJ1-4|-
CASKRAAEKLFF
TGTGCCAGCAAACGGGCGGCTGAAAAACTGTTTTTT
>TRBV25-1|-|TRBJ2-7|-
CASSESSGEQYF
TGTGCCAGCAGTGAATCGTCGGGCGAGCAGTACTTC
>TRBV4-3|TRBD1|TRBJ1-6|-
CASSQLITGGSPLHF
TGCGCCAGCAGCCAACTGATAACAGGGGGTTCACCCCTCCACTTT
>TRBV7-3|-|TRBJ2-3|-
CASSPSPRSTDTQYF
TGTGCCAGCAGCCCCTCGCCGAGAAGCACAGATACGCAGTATTTT
>TRBV6-1|-|TRBJ1-2|-
CASSEFPSLNYGYTF
TGTGCCAGCAGTGAGTTCCCGTCCCTTAACTATGGCTACACCTTC
>TRBV7-9|TRBD2|TRBJ2-3|-
CASSNPGLAGGPLADTQYF
TGTGCCAGCAGTAATCCGGGACTAGCGGGAGGGCCGTTGGCAGATACGCAGTATTTT
>TRBV5-4|-|TRBJ1-1|once
CASSRTLGGPLSLEAFF
TGTGCCAGCAGCCGGACTCTAGGGGGACCCCTTTCTCTGGAAGCTTTCTTT
>TRBV19|-|TRBJ2-7|-
CASSRVGRIDEQYF
TGTGCCAGTAGCCGGGTCGGCAGGATCGACGAGCAGTACTTC
>TRBV20-1|-|TRBJ1-1|-
CSASPLYGSGMNTEAFF
TGCAGTGCTAGTCCCCTGTACGGGTCAGGGATGAACACTGAAGCTTTCTTT
>TRBV5-8|-|TRBJ1-4|-
CASSGGDTATNEKLFF
TGTGCCAGCAGCGGAGGGGACACTGCAACTAATGAAAAACTGTTTTTT